This T cell receptor beta chain was identified during a study of blood T cell repertoires in COVID-19. Study as a whole: The United States, Italy and Spain supplied acute and convalescent COVID-19 samples. T cells, B-cell-depleted T cells, or PBMCs provided the cDNA or gDNA that served as material.

V lost 4 bases and J lost 3; bases outside the gene matches: 6. CDR3 size: 15 residues. In germline, CDR1 is SGDLS, CDR2 YYNGEE. Authors' data handling: For nucleated cells, counts were estimated from reference gene primer amplification. Some clones are missing from TCRdb's copy, which holds only in-frame ones; the method was immunoSEQ multiplex PCR. That table is the source of V, J and clone size, and D and trimming were worked out from the DNA. Of some 62,000 clones listed, about 70% are singletons. Material: peripheral blood. V and J are TRBV9 and TRBJ2-3; 9 bases match TRBD2. The receptor comes from a human donor in a cohort sampled during active COVID-19. The CDR3 DNA follows: TGTGCCAGCAGCTGGGCGGGGGGGCCTACAGATACGCAGTATTTT. Protein product: CASSWAGGPTDTQYF.